One sample yielded the 3 T cell receptor beta chains listed below, sequenced in a study of blood T cell repertoires in COVID-19 (dated by TCRdb to 2020 to 2021). Library construction relied on the immunoSEQ multiplex PCR assay. What TCRdb holds here is the immuneACCESS table cut down to in-frame rearrangements. Part of the clones is not present; checked against another copy, under half of the missing clones reflect an unresolved V gene, and the others are unexplained. Within this sample are hundreds of thousands of clones, with around 87% of them counted one time only. In total, the top ten clones hold around 1.1% of the sample. Sequencing was done on a sample of PBMCs or T cells enriched from blood (not recorded which). The source of these receptors is a young man who had recovered from COVID-19.

In its sample, this clone was seen a few times. This chain connects TRBV9 to TRBJ2-5; TRBD1 might be the D (5 bases). Germline loops: CDR1 SGDLS, CDR2 YYNGEE. V was clipped by 2 bases and J by 4 bases, with 15 bases between them. The CDR3 runs to 15 residues. CDR3 region: CASSVQTGWGETQYF. In DNA form, the CDR3 reads TGTGCCAGCAGCGTCCAAACAGGTTGGGGAGAGACCCAGTACTTC.

The J gene is TRBJ2-7, the V gene TRBV6-1; 7 bases align to TRBD1. V was pared by 4 bases and J by 3 bases, with 12 bases of the junction left unmatched. There are 16 residues in the CDR3. The germline V gene has CDR1 MNHNS and CDR2 SASEGT. The CDR3 sequence is CASSAGQVDGLYEQYF. Written as DNA, the CDR3 is TGTGCCAGCAGTGCCGGACAGGTCGACGGCCTCTACGAGCAGTACTTC.

V and J are TRBV28 and TRBJ1-4, with D unresolved. V lost 4 bases and J 2 bases, leaving 17 bases between the germline ends. From germline, CDR1 is MDHEN and CDR2 SYDVKM. The CDR3 has 17 amino acids. The CDR3 DNA follows: TGTGCCAGCAGTTCCGGTCCCCGGCAGGCGACTAATGAAAAACTGTTTTTT. It translates to CASSSGPRQATNEKLFF.